The next 4 T cell receptor beta chains were all read from a single sample in a study of blood T cell repertoires in COVID-19. Data came from immunoSEQ multiplex PCR; TCRdb stores just in-frame clones and leaves some out. The sample lists tens of thousands of clones, roughly 80% occurring once. The specimen was peripheral blood. The receptors shown here come from a woman older than 75 with active or convalescent COVID-19.

The chain employs TRBV18 and TRBJ1-1, with 11 bases aligning to TRBD1. There are 18 residues in the CDR3. Trimming removed 5 bases from V and 1 base from J; junction bases left unmatched: 12. Germline CDR1 and CDR2: KGHSH and LQKENI. Written as DNA, the CDR3 is TGTGCCAGCTCATCCATGGACAGGGGGCTTTTCCCGAACACTGAAGCTTTCTTT. Translation gives CASSSMDRGLFPNTEAFF. Using reference TRBV18 and TRBJ1-1 for the parts outside the CDR3, the full variable domain is NAGVMQNPRHLVRRRGQEARLRCSPMKGHSHVYWYRQLPEEGLKFMVYLQKENIIDESGMPKERFSAEFPKEGPSILRIQQVVRGDSAAYFCASSSMDRGLFPNTEAFFGQGTRLTVV.

This rearrangement joins TRBV6-6 to TRBJ1-2, with 7 bases identical to TRBD1. The CDR3 is made up of 15 amino acids. Germline V gene lookup returns CDR1 MNHNY and CDR2 SVGAGI (reference sequence). After removal of 2 bases from V and 2 bases from J, the junction contained 5 bases not matched to a gene. The CDR3 DNA reads as TGTGCCAGCAGTTACCTTCAGGGGGAAAACTATGGCTACACCTTC. This codes for CASSYLQGENYGYTF.

The chain recombines TRBV18 with TRBJ2-5; weak D call: TRBD2 (5 bases). Germline CDR1 reads KGHSH; CDR2 reads LQKENI. The CDR3 totals 17 residues. Trimming shortened V by 3 bases and J by 1 base, and 18 bases separated the two germline ends. The CDR3 loop reads CASSPLKKLGIQETQYF. Here the CDR3 DNA reads TGTGCCAGCTCACCCCTCAAAAAACTCGGGATCCAAGAGACCCAGTACTTC.

This rearrangement joins TRBV7-2 to TRBJ1-3; D might be TRBD1 (6 bases). Trimming stripped 5 bases from V and 0 bases from J, with 11 bases between. The CDR3 has 15 amino acids. Looked up from germline, CDR1 is SGHTA and CDR2 is FQGNSA. In DNA, the CDR3 is TGTGCCAGCAGCCCAACAGGGCCCTCTGGAAACACCATATATTTT. This sequence encodes CASSPTGPSGNTIYF.